One T cell receptor (beta chain) is described in this entry. Its specificity is unknown. Data came from immunoSEQ multiplex PCR; TCRdb stores just in-frame clones and leaves some out. The table includes fewer than 65,000 clones, about 85% detected once. This sample is drawn from a study of radiotherapy plus CTLA-4 blockade in lung cancer. Study-wide results and limits: Subsequent to radiotherapy plus ipilimumab, tumor-derived TCR clones underwent expansion in blood.

CDR1 is SGHAT and CDR2 is FQNNGV in the germline V gene. The CDR3 runs 14 residues. V lost 5 bases and J lost 3; bases outside the gene matches: 4. People whose metastatic non-small-cell lung cancer was chemo-refractory got focal radiation along with CTLA-4 blockade by ipilimumab. This chain links TRBV11-2 with TRBJ2-3; 8 nucleotides line up with TRBD2. The sample here was peripheral blood, taken from a patient treated with radiotherapy plus ipilimumab. The receptor comes from a human donor with non-small cell lung cancer who had a complete response to radiotherapy plus ipilimumab. The DNA for the CDR3 is TGTGCCAGCAGCCCCCTAGCGGGTACAGATACGCAGTATTTT. It specifies CASSPLAGTDTQYF.